This entry describes one T cell receptor beta chain. This clone was picked up one time. Its antigen is currently not known. No much larger clone is present one base from it, and per-base qualities are unavailable. The junction carries 10 bases between V and J, which are trimmed by 4 bases and 0 bases respectively. From cysteine to phenylalanine, the CDR3 is 15 amino acids long. The retained sequence is limited to the CDR3, 45 bases, with the frame set at the first base. From a lookup of the germline V gene, CDR1 and CDR2 are KGHSY and FQNENV. High-throughput TCRbeta CDR3 sequencing of frozen genomic DNA was performed by immunoSEQ, including PCR amplification, mapping, bias correction and internal controls. In the authors' own workflow: Only productive rearrangements were retained, with each unique TCRbeta sequence defined by its CDR3 nucleotide sequence together with its V and J gene. A sequence counted as donor-reactive only if the sequence showed at least 5-fold expansion in CFSE-low cells compared with unstimulated pre-transplant cells and had a frequency of at least 0.01%. Minimum frequency thresholds were set for each subject on the basis of the unstimulated sample with the lowest template count, so that a detection power of at least 90% was ensured. Jensen-Shannon divergence between the top 1000 TCRbeta sequences post- versus pre-transplant served as the measure of repertoire turnover. Changes in detection of donor-reactive sequences were assessed with two-sided Fisher's exact tests. What TCRdb holds here is the immuneACCESS table cut down to in-frame rearrangements. Part of the clones is not present; checked against another copy, under half of the missing clones reflect an unresolved V gene, and the others are unexplained. V and J calls and clone size come straight from that table; D and trimming were deduced from the DNA. The sample yields 45,000 to 55,000 clones; approximately 84% were counted once. Together, the top ten hold about 8.5% of the sample.

According to the study, the label for this sample's time point signals: pre-transplant. Unstimulated PBMCs, after thawing, were stained for CD3, CD4 and CD8 and then FACS-sorted into CD3+CD4+ and CD3+CD8+ populations. All 8 studied subjects were randomized to withdrawal of immunosuppression. The Qiagen DNeasy Blood and Tissue Kit was used for isolation of genomic DNA. This sample stems from a study of T cell clones after liver transplantation (dated by TCRdb to about 2019). Background for the entire study: The samples were obtained from ITN030ST, a randomized trial that attempted immunosuppression withdrawal within 2 years after liver transplantation. Blood samples were collected pre-transplant, pre-randomization before withdrawal, and post-randomization after either full withdrawal or failed withdrawal. Tolerance was defined as complete immunosuppression withdrawal for at least one year with no rise in liver enzymes beyond twice the upper limit of normal. Of the eight recipients, a few were HCV-positive, while the remaining recipients had been transplanted for non-autoimmune, non-viral indications. Donor-reactive T cell clones were identified by TCRbeta sequencing after a pre-transplant mixed lymphocyte reaction and then tracked in post-transplant blood. Third party-reactive TCRbeta sequences from pre-transplant MLRs were also identified as an antigen-independent comparator for donor-reactive sequences. Subjects received no induction therapy and standard immunosuppression until randomization at 12-24 months post-transplant. The study cohort included 8 liver transplant recipients, of whom 3 were classified as tolerant and 5 as non-tolerant. Overall study results and their limits: Circulating donor-reactive CD4 TCRbeta sequences fell significantly post-transplant in most of the 8 subjects, irrespective of tolerance or HCV status. Donor-reactive sequences decreased more than third party-reactive sequences, which suggests partial antigen-specific deletion that was not related to withdrawal success. Without allograft tissue specimens, donor-reactive T cells may have migrated into the graft rather than being deleted. Conclusions were preliminary, limited by small, heterogeneous patient numbers and non-standardized post-transplant time points. When repertoire turnover was taken into account, detection of donor-reactive sequences was significantly reduced in 7 of 8 subjects for CD4 and in 8 of 8 subjects for CD8. Low numbers of available donor cells limited the measurable donor-reactive repertoire in a couple of subjects.

Sequences were derived from CD4+ T cells from blood, sampled before liver transplant. The sequence came from a human donor who received a liver transplant. The chain was built from TRBV16 and TRBJ2-1; there is no confident call for the D gene. The base sequence is TGTGCCAGCAGCCCAGCGAGAGGCTCCTACAATGAGCAGTTCTTC. Translated, this is CASSPARGSYNEQFF.